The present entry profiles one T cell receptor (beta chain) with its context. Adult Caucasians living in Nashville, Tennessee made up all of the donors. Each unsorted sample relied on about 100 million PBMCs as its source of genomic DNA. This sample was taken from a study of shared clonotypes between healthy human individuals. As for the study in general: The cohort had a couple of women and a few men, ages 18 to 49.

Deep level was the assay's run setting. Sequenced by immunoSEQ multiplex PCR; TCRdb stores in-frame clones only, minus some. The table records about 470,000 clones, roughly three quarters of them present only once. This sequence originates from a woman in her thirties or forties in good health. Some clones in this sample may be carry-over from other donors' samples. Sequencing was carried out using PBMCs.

The CDR3 nucleotides are TGCAGCGTTGGAGATAGCGGGAGGGACTCCTACGAGCAGTACTTC. This codes for CSVGDSGRDSYEQYF. The V call is TRBV29-1, the J call TRBJ2-7; 11 bases are a match to TRBD2. This CDR3 spans 15 amino acids. J was trimmed by 0 bases and V by 4 bases; bases with no gene match: 5. Germline assignment: CDR1 SQVTM and CDR2 ANQGSEA.